Described below is a single TCR beta chain sequence and its context. These data originate in a study of CD8+CD57+ T cells in acquired aplastic anemia. Study overall: The study obtained an average of about 3.1 ug of DNA from sorted CD4+ and CD8+ cells.

Genomic DNA, the template, was used for profiling of the TCR beta VDJ and CDR3. TCRdb re-analysed the reads in MiXCR, keeping a single row per CDR3 protein. The repertoire holds about 110,000 distinct CDR3 sequences, with around half as singletons. Material: sorted CD4+, CD8+, or CD8+CD57+ T cells (not recorded which) from PBMCs. The receptor was derived from a human donor in good health, serving as a control.

The CDR3 protein is CASSYSMRQGELFF. The CDR3, as DNA: TGTGCCAGCAGTTACTCGATGCGACAGGGGGAGCTGTTTTTT. This chain joins TRBV6-5 and TRBJ2-2; D is possibly TRBD1 (5 bases). The germline V and J ends were trimmed by 0 bases and 8 bases, with 10 bases remaining between them. The CDR3 is 14 residues long. From germline, CDR1 is MNHEY and CDR2 SVGAGI.